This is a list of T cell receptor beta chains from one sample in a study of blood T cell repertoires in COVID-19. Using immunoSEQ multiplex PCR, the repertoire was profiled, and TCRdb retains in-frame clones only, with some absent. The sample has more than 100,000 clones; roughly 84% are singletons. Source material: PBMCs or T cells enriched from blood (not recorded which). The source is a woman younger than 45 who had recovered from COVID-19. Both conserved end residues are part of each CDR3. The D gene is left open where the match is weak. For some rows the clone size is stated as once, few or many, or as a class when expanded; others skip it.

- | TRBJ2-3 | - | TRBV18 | CASSMISGGDTQYF | TGTGCCAGCTCTATGATATCTGGCGGAGATACGCAGTATTTT
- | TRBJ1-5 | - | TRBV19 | CASTLSRGQPQHF | TGTGCCAGTACCCTATCTCGGGGGCAGCCCCAGCATTTT
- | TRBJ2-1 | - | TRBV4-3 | CASSQASSYNEQFF | TGCGCCAGCAGCCAAGCCAGCTCCTACAATGAGCAGTTCTTC
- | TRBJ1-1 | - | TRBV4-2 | CASSQDGRQEAFF | TGTGCCAGCAGCCAAGACGGGAGGCAGGAGGCTTTCTTT
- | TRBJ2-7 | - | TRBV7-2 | CASSLIGSSYEQYF | TGTGCCAGCAGCTTAATCGGTAGCTCCTACGAGCAGTACTTC
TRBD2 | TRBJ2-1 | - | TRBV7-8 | CASSIGKSGGSYNEQFF | TGTGCCAGCAGCATAGGGAAGAGCGGGGGCTCCTACAATGAGCAGTTCTTC
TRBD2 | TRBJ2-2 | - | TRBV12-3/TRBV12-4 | CASSLEVAGVLFF | TGTGCCAGCAGTTTAGAAGTAGCGGGAGTGCTGTTTTTT
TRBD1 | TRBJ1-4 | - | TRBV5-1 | CASSTMGQGSRKGELFF | TGCGCCAGCAGCACCATGGGACAGGGGTCTCGAAAGGGGGAACTGTTTTTT
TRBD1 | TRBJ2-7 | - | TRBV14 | CASSQLPGQGLYEQYF | TGTGCCAGCAGCCAACTCCCGGGACAGGGACTTTACGAGCAGTACTTC
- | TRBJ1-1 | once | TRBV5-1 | CASSIGGPVVTEAFF | TGCGCCAGCAGCATCGGGGGGCCGGTCGTCACTGAAGCTTTCTTT
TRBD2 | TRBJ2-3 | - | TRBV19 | CASSNGGRRADTQYF | TGTGCCAGTAGTAACGGCGGGAGACGGGCAGATACGCAGTATTTT
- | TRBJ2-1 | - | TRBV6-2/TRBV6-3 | CASSLAESSYNEQFF | TGTGCCAGCAGTTTAGCGGAGAGCTCCTACAATGAGCAGTTCTTC
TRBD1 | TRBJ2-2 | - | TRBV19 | CASSRNRGNTGELFF | TGTGCCAGTAGTCGAAACAGGGGAAACACCGGGGAGCTGTTTTTT
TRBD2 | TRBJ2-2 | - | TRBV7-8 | CASSFRLAANTGELFF | TGTGCCAGCAGCTTTAGGCTAGCGGCTAACACCGGGGAGCTGTTTTTT
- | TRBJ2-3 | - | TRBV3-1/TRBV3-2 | CASSRAEPSTDTQYF | TGTGCCAGCAGCCGGGCCGAGCCCAGCACAGATACGCAGTATTTT
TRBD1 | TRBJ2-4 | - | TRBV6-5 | CASSRDRGQNIQYF | TGTGCCAGCAGTCGGGACAGGGGACAAAACATTCAGTACTTC
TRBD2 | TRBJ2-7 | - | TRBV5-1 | CASSFLQGGYEQYF | TGCGCCAGCAGCTTTCTGCAGGGAGGGTACGAGCAGTACTTC
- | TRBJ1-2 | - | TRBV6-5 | CASSQGGGGYGYTF | TGTGCCAGCAGTCAGGGCGGGGGGGGCTATGGCTACACCTTC
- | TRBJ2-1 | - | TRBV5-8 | CASRHRVGYNEQFF | TGTGCCAGCAGACATCGGGTCGGTTACAATGAGCAGTTCTTC
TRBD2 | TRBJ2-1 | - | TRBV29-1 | CSVTSGGYNEQFF | TGCAGCGTGACTAGCGGGGGTTACAATGAGCAGTTCTTC
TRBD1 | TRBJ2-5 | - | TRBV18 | CASSSPGQGWETQYF | TGTGCCAGCTCATCTCCGGGACAGGGCTGGGAGACCCAGTACTTC
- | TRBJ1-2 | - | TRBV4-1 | CASSQDRSGDYGYTF | TGCGCCAGCAGCCAAGATCGATCAGGGGACTATGGCTACACCTTC
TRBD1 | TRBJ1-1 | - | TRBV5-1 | CASSLVTGGIGTEAFF | TGCGCCAGCAGCTTGGTGACAGGGGGCATAGGCACTGAAGCTTTCTTT
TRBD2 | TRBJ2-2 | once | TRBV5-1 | CASSVRDYNTGELFF | TGCGCCAGCAGCGTCCGGGACTACAACACCGGGGAGCTGTTTTTT
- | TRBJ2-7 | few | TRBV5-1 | CASNVAGSLSPTF | TGCGCCAGCAACGTGGCCGGGTCCCTGAGCCCTACCTTC
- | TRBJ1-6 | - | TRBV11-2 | CASSRTALSSYNSPLHF | TGTGCCAGCAGCCGGACAGCCTTGAGCTCCTATAATTCACCCCTCCACTTT
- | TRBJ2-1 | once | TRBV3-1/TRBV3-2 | CASSLAPVSYNEQFF | TGTGCCAGCAGCCTCGCTCCGGTCTCCTACAATGAGCAGTTCTTC
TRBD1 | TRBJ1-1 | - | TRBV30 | CAWARDRRAFF | TGTGCCTGGGCAAGGGACAGGAGGGCTTTCTTT
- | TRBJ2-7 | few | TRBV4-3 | CASSQVFAEPYEQYF | TGCGCCAGCAGCCAAGTTTTCGCGGAGCCCTACGAGCAGTACTTC
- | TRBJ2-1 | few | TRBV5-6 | CASSLGVANVDEQFF | TGTGCCAGCAGCTTGGGGGTAGCCAATGTCGATGAGCAGTTCTTC
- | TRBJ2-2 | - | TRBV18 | CASSPRTRGGTGELFF | TGTGCCAGCTCACCCCGGACTAGAGGGGGAACCGGGGAGCTGTTTTTT
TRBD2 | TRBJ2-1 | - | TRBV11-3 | CASSLASSGSKEQFF | TGTGCCAGCAGCTTAGCTTCTAGCGGGAGCAAGGAGCAGTTCTTC
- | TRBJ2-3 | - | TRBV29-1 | CSARGLARTDTQYF | TGCAGCGCCCGAGGGCTAGCCCGCACAGATACGCAGTATTTT
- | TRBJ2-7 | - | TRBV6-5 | CASSYSRGASDEQYF | TGTGCCAGCAGTTACTCCCGCGGGGCGTCTGACGAGCAGTACTTC
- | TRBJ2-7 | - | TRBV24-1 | CATSDIEKQYF | TGTGCCACCAGTGACATAGAGAAGCAGTACTTC
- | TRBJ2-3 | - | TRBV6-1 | CASSEAAGITDTQYF | TGTGCCAGCAGTGAGGCAGCAGGGATCACAGATACGCAGTATTTT
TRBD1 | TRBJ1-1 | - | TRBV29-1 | CSVEEFKGAIAFF | TGCAGCGTTGAAGAGTTTAAGGGGGCGATAGCTTTCTTT
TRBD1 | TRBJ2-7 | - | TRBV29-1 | CSYRTGGVQYF | TGCAGCTACCGGACAGGGGGGGTGCAGTACTTC
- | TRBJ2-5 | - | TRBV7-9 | CASRTGTQQETQYF | TGTGCCAGCAGGACCGGGACTCAACAAGAGACCCAGTACTTC
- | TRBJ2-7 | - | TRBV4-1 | CASSQEQASSYEQYF | TGCGCCAGCAGCCAAGAGCAGGCGAGCTCCTACGAGCAGTACTTC